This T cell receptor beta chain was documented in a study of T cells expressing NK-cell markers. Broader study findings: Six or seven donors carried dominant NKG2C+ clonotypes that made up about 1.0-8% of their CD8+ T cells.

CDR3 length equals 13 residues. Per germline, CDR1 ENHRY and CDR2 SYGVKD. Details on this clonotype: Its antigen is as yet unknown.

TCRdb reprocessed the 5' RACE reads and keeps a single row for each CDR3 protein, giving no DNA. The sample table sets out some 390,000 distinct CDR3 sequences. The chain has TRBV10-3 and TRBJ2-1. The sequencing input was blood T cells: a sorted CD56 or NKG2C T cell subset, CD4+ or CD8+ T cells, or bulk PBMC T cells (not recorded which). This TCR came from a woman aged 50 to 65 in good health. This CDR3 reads CAISIDFANEQFF.